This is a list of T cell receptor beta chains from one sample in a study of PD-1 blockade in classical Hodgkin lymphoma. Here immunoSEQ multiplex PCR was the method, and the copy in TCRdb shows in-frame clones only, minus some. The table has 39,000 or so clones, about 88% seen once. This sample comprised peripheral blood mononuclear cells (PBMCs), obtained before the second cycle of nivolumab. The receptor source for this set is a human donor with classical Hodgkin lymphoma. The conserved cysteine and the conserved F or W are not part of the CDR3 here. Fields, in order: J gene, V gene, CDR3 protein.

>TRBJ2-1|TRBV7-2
ASSLEFEAVRHNEQF
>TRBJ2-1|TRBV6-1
ASTHGGTYNEQF
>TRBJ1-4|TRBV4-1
ATTQGGEEKLF
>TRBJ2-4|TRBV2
ASTVAKNIQY
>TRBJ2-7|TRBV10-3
AIRESSSFEQY
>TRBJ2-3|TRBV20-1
SAGGQGTQY
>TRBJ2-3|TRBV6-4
ASSEGRAPTDTQY
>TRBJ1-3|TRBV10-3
ATHPDSSGNTIY
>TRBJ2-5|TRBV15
ATSRVRLAGETQY
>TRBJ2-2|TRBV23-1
ASRFEREGPGTGELF
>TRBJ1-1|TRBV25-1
ASSRVNTEAF
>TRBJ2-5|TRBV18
ASQPTRTGGGETQY
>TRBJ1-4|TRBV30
AWSMCLKSPRATNEKLF
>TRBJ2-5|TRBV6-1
ASSATSGRFETQY
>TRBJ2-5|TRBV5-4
ASSLERQGLGQETQY
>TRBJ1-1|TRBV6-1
ASSAHRGFEAF
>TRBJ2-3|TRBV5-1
ASSLVGPTRPDTQY
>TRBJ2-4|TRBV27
ASMGRDNKNIQY
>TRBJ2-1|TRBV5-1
ASSHRTSGYNEQF
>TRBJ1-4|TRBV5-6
ASSLSDRILNEKLF
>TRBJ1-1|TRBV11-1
ASSLRKNRGRTEAF
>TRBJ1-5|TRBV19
ASSKGYWSSGNQPQH
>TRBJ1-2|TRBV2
ASSAGRLGYT